These 30 T cell receptor beta chains originate from one sample sequenced in a study of human T cells and chemical hapten exposure (dated by TCRdb to the early 2020s). The sample's time point, from its label and the paper: patch test 1, 2 weeks after DPC sensitization. The meaning of the sample's treatment or condition label: therapeutic diphenylcyclopropenone sensitization with weekly scalp DPC. The library was made by RACE. This sample was sequenced with a NextSeq 500. Clones were called with MiXCR by TCRdb after fastp trimmed the public reads at Q25, and only in-frame beta chains were retained. Rows are unified per CDR3 protein, each entry keeping the most common DNA and genes. For this sample there are 80,000 to 100,000 distinct CDR3 sequences; 9.5% to 15% appear just once. Of the sample, roughly 2.1% falls within the top ten clones. Material: whole blood, obtained in connection with sensitization to the hapten diphenylcyclopropenone (DPC). The receptors shown here come from a middle-aged woman with alopecia areata. Some clones in this sample may be carry-over from other donors' samples.

In its sample, this clonotype was seen many times. The V call is TRBV7-6, the J call TRBJ1-2; D is unresolved. The CDR3 has 15 amino acids. The V end was cut by 2 bases, the J end by 0 bases, with 10 bases between. Germline CDR1 SGHVS, CDR2 FNYEAQ. CDR3 protein: CASSLSARANYGYTF. CDR3 DNA sequence: TGTGCCAGCAGCTTATCGGCCAGAGCTAACTATGGCTACACCTTC.

This clonotype has a handful of counts. V gene TRBV5-1 combines with J gene TRBJ1-6, with D possibly TRBD1 on 6 matching bases. The CDR3 contains 15 residues. CDR1 SGHRS and CDR2 YFSETQ come from the germline V gene. V was pared by 0 bases and J by 8 bases, with 12 bases between. The CDR3 region is CASSLVGQSDSPLHF. Here the CDR3 DNA reads TGCGCCAGCAGCTTGGTCGGACAGTCCGATTCACCCCTCCACTTT.

In DNA, the CDR3 is TGTGCCAGCAGCCGACCTGGGAGCTCCTACAATGAGCAGTTCTTC. Translated, it gives CASSRPGSSYNEQFF. The chain carries TRBV6-2 or TRBV6-3 and TRBJ2-1; perhaps TRBD2 as D (5 bases). The CDR3 runs 15 residues. Germline V gene lookup returns CDR1 MNHEY and CDR2 SVGEGT. V was cut by 6 bases and J by 0 bases, with 12 bases left in between.

This clonotype was counted at least ten times. The rearrangement uses TRBV7-8 and TRBJ2-3; TRBD1 might be the D (5 bases). The germline V and J ends were trimmed by 1 base and 1 base, with 15 bases remaining between them. Per germline, CDR1 SGHVS and CDR2 FQNEAQ. This CDR3 spans 17 amino acids. The CDR3 sequence: CASSLVLGASGTDTQYF. CDR3 nucleotide sequence: TGTGCCAGCAGCTTAGTGTTAGGGGCGTCCGGCACAGATACGCAGTATTTT. The variable domain in full, completed from reference TRBV7-8 and TRBJ2-3, reads GAGVSQSPRYKVAKRGQDVALRCDPISGHVSLFWYQQALGQGPEFLTYFQNEAQLDKSGLPSDRFFAERPEGSVSTLKIQRTQQEDSAVYLCASSLVLGASGTDTQYFGPGTRLTVL.

DNA of the CDR3: TGTGCCAGCAGTTTCGCGAGGGCGGGGGATACGCAGTATTTT. Protein product: CASSFARAGDTQYF. This chain uses TRBV7-6 with TRBJ2-3; D may be TRBD2 (6 bases). Looked up from germline, CDR1 is SGHVS and CDR2 is FNYEAQ. With 6 bases removed from V and 6 bases from J, the gap between germline ends came to 16 bases. The CDR3 has 14 amino acids. Combining the CDR3 with reference TRBV7-6 and TRBJ2-3 gives the whole variable domain GAGVSQSPRYKVTKRGQDVALRCDPISGHVSLYWYRQALGQGPEFLTYFNYEAQQDKSGLPNDRFSAERPEGSISTLTIQRTEQRDSAMYRCASSFARAGDTQYFGPGTRLTVL.

This clonotype was picked up a small number of times. The V gene is TRBV20-1, the J gene TRBJ1-5; 8 nucleotides line up with TRBD1. J lost 1 base, V lost 5 bases, and 4 bases had no gene match. The germline gives CDR1 DFQATT, CDR2 SNEGSKA (reference sequence). This CDR3 has 14 amino acids. This CDR3 reads CSAADRVSNQPQHF. The CDR3 bases are TGCAGTGCTGCGGACAGGGTGAGCAATCAGCCCCAGCATTTT.

This chain links TRBV28 with TRBJ2-3; maybe TRBD2 (6 bases). V was cut by 3 bases and J by 0 bases, with 10 bases left in between. This CDR3 has 15 amino acids. Germline loops: CDR1 MDHEN, CDR2 SYDVKM. CDR3 amino acids: CASSFGTFSTDTQYF. CDR3 nucleotides: TGTGCCAGCAGTTTTGGGACTTTTAGCACAGATACGCAGTATTTT.

The V and J genes are TRBV7-2 and TRBJ1-6; D ambiguous. The germline CDR1 and CDR2 sequences are SGHTA and FQGNSA. Trimming took 0 bases from V and 7 from J, leaving 7 bases between them. The CDR3 is made up of 14 amino acids. The CDR3 sequence is CASSLAGSNSPLHF. CDR3 nucleotides: TGTGCCAGCAGCTTAGCAGGGTCGAATTCACCCCTCCACTTT.

At least ten counts were recorded for this clonotype. This chain joins TRBV7-9 and TRBJ2-7; D not resolved. The CDR3 runs 13 residues. Looked up from germline, CDR1 is SEHNR and CDR2 is FQNEAQ (reference sequence). The V gene lost 0 bases and the J gene lost 9 bases, with 12 bases spanning the gap. CDR3 amino acids: CASSLAGPGGQYF. The CDR3 region has the DNA TGTGCCAGCAGCTTAGCAGGCCCAGGTGGGCAGTACTTC.

This chain joins TRBV7-2 and TRBJ2-1; D may be TRBD1 (5 bases). The CDR3 contains 15 residues. V was shortened by 5 bases and J by 4 bases, with 15 bases between the two germline ends. Germline CDR1 is SGHTA and CDR2 is FQGNSA. The CDR3 DNA follows: TGTGCCAGCAGCAACCGACAGAAGAATTACAATGAGCAGTTCTTC. This sequence encodes CASSNRQKNYNEQFF. Full variable domain (rest looked up from reference TRBV7-2 and TRBJ2-1): GAGVSQSPSNKVTEKGKDVELRCDPISGHTALYWYRQSLGQGLEFLIYFQGNSAPDKSGLPSDRFSAERTGGSVSTLTIQRTQQEDSAVYLCASSNRQKNYNEQFFGPGTRLTVL.

This clonotype has only a few counts. The chain links TRBV6-2 or TRBV6-3 to TRBJ2-7; D not resolved. V dropped 5 bases and J dropped 1 base, with 15 bases sitting between them. The CDR3 is made up of 15 amino acids. Germline V gives CDR1 MNHEY, CDR2 SVGEGT. The CDR3 spells CASSRPPRGSYEQYF. The CDR3 nucleotides read TGTGCCAGCAGTAGGCCCCCGCGTGGATCCTACGAGCAGTACTTC.

V gene TRBV21-1 combines with J gene TRBJ2-7; the D call TRBD1 from the table was never checked on the DNA. TRBV21-1 is marked as a pseudogene. The CDR3 spans 15 residues. The CDR3 reads CASSKVGDRAYEQYF. The CDR3 DNA reads as TGTGCCAGCAGCAAAGTGGGGGACAGGGCCTACGAGCAGTACTTC.

The gene calls are TRBV10-3 and TRBJ2-7, with a tentative D call TRBD1 (7 bases). V shed 10 bases and J shed 0 bases, with 19 bases lying between them. The CDR3 sequence is 15 residues long. Germline CDR1 is ENHRY and CDR2 is SYGVKD. Here the CDR3 DNA reads TGTGCCACCAGCCCCGGCGGGGACAGCTCCTACGAGCAGTACTTC. This translates into CATSPGGDSSYEQYF.

The rearrangement joins TRBV28 to TRBJ1-6, with D maybe TRBD1 (6 bases). V gave up 5 bases and J gave up 7 bases, with 12 bases separating them. The CDR3 runs 14 residues. The germline gives CDR1 MDHEN, CDR2 SYDVKM. The CDR3 reads CASSRGGTNSPLHF. CDR3 DNA sequence: TGTGCCAGCAGTCGAGGGGGGACGAATTCACCCCTCCACTTT. The full variable domain, its missing parts supplied by reference TRBV28 and TRBJ1-6, is DVKVTQSSRYLVKRTGEKVFLECVQDMDHENMFWYRQDPGLGLRLIYFSYDVKMKEKGDIPEGYSVSREKKERFSLILESASTNQTSMYLCASSRGGTNSPLHFGNGTRLTVT.

This clonotype was seen a few times. The chain couples TRBV28 to TRBJ2-1; 9 bases fit TRBD1. Germline V gene sequence: CDR1 MDHEN, CDR2 SYDVKM. The CDR3 runs 15 residues. With V trimmed by 6 bases and J by 4 bases, 7 bases remained unmatched. The CDR3 sequence: CASSPRGQGYNEQFF. The CDR3 nucleotides read TGTGCCAGCAGCCCCCGAGGACAGGGGTACAATGAGCAGTTCTTC.

This clonotype was seen a few times. V is TRBV7-8 and J is TRBJ1-5; no firm D call. V was shortened by 5 bases and J by 4 bases, with 18 bases between the two germline ends. The CDR3 loop spans 16 amino acids. CDR1 is SGHVS, CDR2 FQNEAQ, per germline. DNA for the CDR3: TGTGCCAGCAGCCCAAACGGACTGAGGGCTAATCAGCCCCAGCATTTT. Protein product: CASSPNGLRANQPQHF.

This clonotype occurred a few times. This chain links TRBV4-3 with TRBJ2-6; the D is unclear. Germline values: CDR1 LGHNA, CDR2 YSLEER. This CDR3 region has 16 residues. The germline V and J ends were trimmed by 0 bases and 0 bases, with 6 bases remaining between them. In DNA form, the CDR3 reads TGCGCCAGCAGCCAAGAGTCAGGCTCTGGGGCCAACGTCCTGACTTTC. Protein product: CASSQESGSGANVLTF.

This clonotype has a count of ten or more. V usage is TRBV3-1 and J usage is TRBJ2-7; D remains ambiguous. The CDR3 sequence is 15 residues long. Germline CDR1 LGHDT, CDR2 YNNKEL (reference sequence). Trimming pared 2 bases from V and 0 bases from J, leaving 11 bases between. DNA of the CDR3: TGTGCCAGCAGCCAACAGCTTCTCAGCTCCTACGAGCAGTACTTC. Its protein product is CASSQQLLSSYEQYF.

This clonotype was recorded a few times. The chain joins TRBV6-6 to TRBJ2-1; D perhaps matches TRBD2 (6 bases). CDR1 is MNHNY, CDR2 SVGAGI, per germline (reference sequence). V lost 6 bases and J 0 bases, leaving 12 bases between the germline ends. This CDR3 spans 15 amino acids. CDR3 sequence (DNA): TGTGCCAGCAGAGGACTAATTAGCTCCTACAATGAGCAGTTCTTC. It is translated as CASRGLISSYNEQFF.

This chain connects TRBV12-3 or TRBV12-4 to TRBJ2-1; no clear D. CDR3 length equals 14 residues. V lost 5 bases, J lost 5 bases, and 13 bases lay in between. The CDR3 coding sequence is TGTGCCAGCAGTCCCACGAGGTTGAACAATGAGCAGTTCTTC. This codes for CASSPTRLNNEQFF.

This clonotype has just a few counts. The J gene is TRBJ1-1, the V gene TRBV18; tentatively, D is TRBD1 (6 bases). Germline loops: CDR1 KGHSH, CDR2 LQKENI. The ends were cut back, 3 bases at V and 4 bases at J, with 18 bases in the middle. CDR3 size: 16 residues. The CDR3 nucleotides are TGTGCCAGCTCACCTTTCCCAGGGGCCGAGGGCACTGAAGCTTTCTTT. It encodes CASSPFPGAEGTEAFF.

The rearrangement joins TRBV11-2 to TRBJ2-3; 8 nucleotides line up with TRBD1. J was trimmed by 0 bases and V by 7 bases; bases with no gene match: 6. Per the germline V gene, CDR1 is SGHAT and CDR2 is FQNNGV. The CDR3 has 15 amino acids. The CDR3 DNA sequence: TGTGCCAGCAAGAGACAGGGGACTAGCACAGATACGCAGTATTTT. Translating gives CASKRQGTSTDTQYF. Based on the CDR3 plus reference TRBV11-2 and TRBJ2-3, the full variable domain is EAGVAQSPRYKIIEKRQSVAFWCNPISGHATLYWYQQILGQGPKLLIQFQNNGVVDDSQLPKDRFSAERLKGVDSTLKIQPAKLEDSAVYLCASKRQGTSTDTQYFGPGTRLTVL.

The chain employs TRBV6-2 or TRBV6-3 and TRBJ2-1; 7 bases fit TRBD2. The CDR3 loop spans 15 amino acids. Looked up from germline, CDR1 is MNHEY and CDR2 is SVGEGT. Trimming cost V 7 bases and J 8 bases; bases outside gene matches: 14. The CDR3 region has the DNA TGTGCCAGCACCTCATGGGGCGGGAGCCGGGATGAGCAGTTCTTC. Its translation: CASTSWGGSRDEQFF.

The V call is TRBV28, the J call TRBJ2-2; D is unclear. CDR1 and CDR2 (germline): MDHEN, SYDVKM. V was clipped by 4 bases and J by 4 bases, with 10 bases between them. The CDR3 covers 14 residues. CDR3 in DNA: TGTGCCAGCAGTTCCGTCCCTCGCACCGGGGAGCTGTTTTTT. Its protein product is CASSSVPRTGELFF.

J is TRBJ2-5 and V is TRBV20-1; no clear D. Germline lookup yields CDR1 DFQATT and CDR2 SNEGSKA (reference sequence). The ends were cut back, 5 bases at V and 7 bases at J, with 14 bases in the middle. CDR3 length: 12 residues. The CDR3 spells CSASPAGGTQYF. The CDR3 nucleotides are TGCAGTGCTTCCCCGGCTGGCGGGACCCAGTACTTC.

This clonotype was found many times. The chain combines TRBV4-3 with TRBJ2-1, with D perhaps TRBD1 or TRBD2 (6 bases each). The V and J ends lost 1 base and 7 bases respectively, with 11 bases between them. The CDR3 spans 14 residues. Germline V gene sequence: CDR1 LGHNA, CDR2 YSLEER. The CDR3 protein is CASSQVTGRNEQFF. The CDR3 nucleotides read TGCGCCAGCAGCCAAGTAACAGGGAGGAATGAGCAGTTCTTC.

CDR3 sequence: CASSSKWGRLAGLDTQYF. For the CDR3, the DNA is TGTGCCAGCAGCTCCAAGTGGGGGCGACTAGCGGGATTAGATACGCAGTATTTT. This chain links TRBV7-2 with TRBJ2-3; 11 bases agree with TRBD2. The CDR3 runs to 18 residues. The trim removed 4 bases at V and 5 bases at J, leaving 14 bases unmatched. CDR1 and CDR2 (germline): SGHTA, FQGNSA.

The rearrangement joins TRBV19 to TRBJ2-7, with D possibly TRBD2 on 5 matching bases. The CDR3 totals 14 residues. CDR1 is LNHDA and CDR2 is SQIVND in the germline V gene (reference sequence). V lost 4 bases and J 0 bases, leaving 10 bases between the germline ends. This CDR3 is CASSTDYASYEQYF. The CDR3 DNA follows: TGTGCCAGTAGTACCGACTACGCCTCCTACGAGCAGTACTTC.

This clonotype was counted only a few times. This chain connects TRBV27 to TRBJ2-7; D possibly corresponds to TRBD1 (5 bases). Germline CDR1 MNHEY, CDR2 SMNVEV (reference sequence). This CDR3 is 14 amino acids long. The V gene lost 2 bases and the J gene lost 2 bases, with 10 bases spanning the gap. In DNA, the CDR3 is TGTGCCAGCAGTTTAAGGGGCCCCACCTACGAGCAGTACTTC. Its protein product is CASSLRGPTYEQYF.

This clonotype was found many times. V gene TRBV4-1 combines with J gene TRBJ2-6; D gene unclear. Germline lookup yields CDR1 MGHRA and CDR2 YSYEKL. The CDR3 spans 17 residues. The V end was cut by 0 bases, the J end by 4 bases, with 13 bases between. The CDR3 region is CASSQDREATGANVLTF. CDR3 sequence (DNA): TGCGCCAGCAGCCAAGATCGTGAGGCGACCGGGGCCAACGTCCTGACTTTC.